This T cell receptor (beta chain) was obtained from a study of glioma-infiltrating T cells after dendritic cell vaccination. Whole-study context: Patients received autologous tumor lysate-pulsed dendritic cell vaccination between about 2003 and 2013.

The primer mix had 60 V beta and 13 J beta primers. Generated by immunoSEQ multiplex PCR, the TCRdb table keeps only in-frame clones and is missing some. Of fewer than 45,000 clones in the sample, 70% to 85% were seen once. The study, taken as a whole, reports: Survival was not directly related to TCR clonality in these patients.

Selection required adequate fresh-frozen tumor tissue plus more than two years' survival data. Trimming took 9 bases from V and 0 from J; bases not matched to a gene: 7. The CDR3 has 14 residues. CDR1 and CDR2 from the germline V gene are SGHVS and FQNEAQ. To note about this clone: The antigen remains unidentified.

The TCR comes from a human donor with glioblastoma. The sample in question was blood, obtained before dendritic cell vaccination. This chain connects TRBV7-8 to TRBJ1-1; TRBD1 matches 7 bases. The CDR3 loop is CASQSGTVNTEAFF. Here the CDR3 DNA reads TGTGCCAGTCAATCCGGGACAGTGAACACTGAAGCTTTCTTT.